A selection of T cell receptor beta chains follows, all from one sample in a study of prognosis after radiotherapy for stage I lung cancer. A single record per CDR3 protein comes from TCRdb applying MiXCR to the multiplex PCR reads. The sample contains 15,000 to 20,000 distinct CDR3 sequences, approximately 26% of which appear only once. Sample: PBMCs, taken before or after stereotactic body radiation therapy (not recorded which). The receptors originated from a donor aged 50 or older with non-small cell lung cancer. The CDR3 runs from the conserved cysteine through the conserved F or W. A D gene is named only where the DNA matches it firmly. Not all rows give a size; the values are once, few, many and, for expanded clones, a class.

j_call d_call v_call clone_size cdr3_nt cdr3_aa
TRBJ1-5 TRBD1 TRBV19 many TGTGCCAGTGTGACAGGGGGCGGGGGCAATCAGCCCCAGCATTTT CASVTGGGGNQPQHF
TRBJ1-3 . TRBV6-1 many TGTGCCAGCAGTGAAGTGGTGGTCTCTGGAAACACCATATATTTT CASSEVVVSGNTIYF
TRBJ2-1 TRBD2 TRBV7-2 many TGTGCCAGCAGCTTAGTCGGGACTAGCGGTAATGAGCAGTTCTTC CASSLVGTSGNEQFF
TRBJ2-7 TRBD2 TRBV20-1 many TGCAGTGCTAGTCTCTTTGGCGGGAGCTTGAGCGAGCAGTACTTC CSASLFGGSLSEQYF
TRBJ2-5 TRBD1 TRBV7-8 many TGTGCCAGCAGCGACAGGGATGGGACCCAGTACTTC CASSDRDGTQYF
TRBJ1-4 TRBD1 TRBV6-1 many TGTGCCAGCAGGGACGACAGGGCCTATGAAAAACTGTTTTTT CASRDDRAYEKLFF
TRBJ2-1 TRBD1 TRBV5-1 many TGCGCCAGCAGCTTACAGGGGGCGGCGGATGAGCAGTTCTTC CASSLQGAADEQFF
TRBJ2-7 TRBD2 TRBV6-5 many TGTGCCAGCAGTTATACGAGCGGGGGGCATGGCTACGAGCAGTACTTC CASSYTSGGHGYEQYF
TRBJ2-5 . TRBV2 many TGTGCCAGCAGCCGACTAGACGGTGAGGAGACCCAGTACTTC CASSRLDGEETQYF
TRBJ2-7 . TRBV5-5 many TGTGCCAGCAGCCCCCTGGGTACTACCTACGAGCAGTACTTC CASSPLGTTYEQYF
TRBJ2-1 TRBD2 TRBV24-1 many TGTGCCACCAGTCCGGGACTAGCGGGAAGGGGCTCCTACAATGAGCAGTTCTTC CATSPGLAGRGSYNEQFF
TRBJ2-7 TRBD1 TRBV2 many TGTGCCAGCAGAGGGACAGGGGGAACCTACGAGCAGTACTTC CASRGTGGTYEQYF
TRBJ2-7 TRBD2 TRBV20-1 . TGCAGTGCCAGTCGGGAGCTAGCGGGAATACCTTCCTACGAGCAGTACTTC CSASRELAGIPSYEQYF
TRBJ2-2 TRBD2 TRBV19 many TGTGCCAGTAATACCAGGGACTATGAAATGTACACCGGGGAGCTGTTTTTT CASNTRDYEMYTGELFF
TRBJ1-2 TRBD1 TRBV4-1 many TGCGCCAGCAGCCAAGTACCGGGACAGGCTAACTATGGCTACACCTTC CASSQVPGQANYGYTF
TRBJ1-1 TRBD1 TRBV10-2 many TGCGCCAGCACCAGGACAGGGGGGCTGTCTGAAGCTTTCTTT CASTRTGGLSEAFF
TRBJ2-1 . TRBV6-1 many TGTGCCACCTCCGAACTAGCCAAGAGCAATGAGCAGTTCTTC CATSELAKSNEQFF
TRBJ2-3 . TRBV11-2 . TGTGCCAGCAGCTTTGAGTTTTGGTCAGATACGCAGTATTTT CASSFEFWSDTQYF
TRBJ2-1 . TRBV25-1 many TGTGCCAGCAGTTCCGGGACTGGGGACAATGAGCAGTTCTTC CASSSGTGDNEQFF
TRBJ2-7 . TRBV6-9 many TGTGCCAGCAGTTCGGTGGGGATAACCTACGAGCAGTACTTC CASSSVGITYEQYF
TRBJ2-5 TRBD2 TRBV3-1 many TGTGCCAGCAGCCGACAAGGGACTAGCGGAAGTAAAGAGACCCAGTACTTC CASSRQGTSGSKETQYF
TRBJ1-1 . TRBV4-3 many TGCGCCAGCAGCGATAAGGGATCCAGGATGAACACTGAAGCTTTCTTT CASSDKGSRMNTEAFF
TRBJ2-7 TRBD2 TRBV10-3 many TGTGCCATCAGCGATGCCGGCCTAGCGGTCAACTACGAGCAGTACTTC CAISDAGLAVNYEQYF
TRBJ2-7 TRBD2 TRBV7-2 . TGTGCCAGCAGCTTAGCCGTGACTGGCGGGAGGTGGGAGCAGTACTTC CASSLAVTGGRWEQYF
TRBJ2-7 . TRBV6-1 medium-sized TGTGCCAGCAGTGAATGGGACGGCAGCTACGAGCAGTACTTC CASSEWDGSYEQYF
TRBJ2-3 TRBD1 TRBV5-6 many TGTGCCAGCAGCCCCGGGACAGGGGTTCATTCCTCTAGCACAGATACGCAGTATTTT CASSPGTGVHSSSTDTQYF
TRBJ2-7 . TRBV3-1 many TGTGCCAGCAGCCAATATTCAGGGGACGCCTACGAGCAGTACTTC CASSQYSGDAYEQYF